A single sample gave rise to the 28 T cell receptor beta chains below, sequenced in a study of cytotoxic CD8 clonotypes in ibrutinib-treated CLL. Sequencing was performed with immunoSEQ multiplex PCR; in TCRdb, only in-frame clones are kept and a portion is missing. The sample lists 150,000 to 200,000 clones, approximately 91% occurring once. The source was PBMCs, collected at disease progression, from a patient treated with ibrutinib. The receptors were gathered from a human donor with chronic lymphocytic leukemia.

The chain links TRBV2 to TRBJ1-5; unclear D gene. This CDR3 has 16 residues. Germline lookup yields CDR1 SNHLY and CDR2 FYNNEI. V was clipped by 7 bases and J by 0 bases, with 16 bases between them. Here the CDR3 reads CASTQGPTYSNQPQHF. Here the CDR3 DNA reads TGTGCCAGCACCCAAGGGCCAACTTATAGCAATCAGCCCCAGCATTTT.

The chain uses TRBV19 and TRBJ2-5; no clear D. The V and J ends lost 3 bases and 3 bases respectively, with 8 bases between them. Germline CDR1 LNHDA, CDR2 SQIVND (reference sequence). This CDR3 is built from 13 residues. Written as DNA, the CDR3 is TGTGCCAGTAGTATGAGAGTTGAAGAGACCCAGTACTTC. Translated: CASSMRVEETQYF.

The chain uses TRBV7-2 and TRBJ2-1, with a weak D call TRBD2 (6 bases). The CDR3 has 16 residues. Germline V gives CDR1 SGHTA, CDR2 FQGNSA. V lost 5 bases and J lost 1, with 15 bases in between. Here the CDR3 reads CASSPRDLPSYNEQFF. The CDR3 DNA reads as TGTGCCAGCAGCCCCCGGGACTTGCCATCCTACAATGAGCAGTTCTTC.

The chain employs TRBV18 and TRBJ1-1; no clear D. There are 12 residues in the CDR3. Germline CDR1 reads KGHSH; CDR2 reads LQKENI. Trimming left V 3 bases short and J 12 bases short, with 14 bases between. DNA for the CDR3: TGTGCCAGCTCACCCGAGATGTCCGGGACTTTCTTT. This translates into CASSPEMSGTFF.

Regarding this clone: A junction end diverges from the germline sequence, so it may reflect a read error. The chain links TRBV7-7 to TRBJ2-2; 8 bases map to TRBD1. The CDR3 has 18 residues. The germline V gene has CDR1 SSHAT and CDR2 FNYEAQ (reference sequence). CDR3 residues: CASSLGGRGQSYTGELFF. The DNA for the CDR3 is TGTGCTAGCAGCTTAGGAGGCAGGGGGCAGTCGTACACCGGGGAGCTGTTTTTT. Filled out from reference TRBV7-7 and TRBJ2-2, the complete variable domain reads GAGVSQSPRYKVTKRGQDVTLRCDPISSHATLYWYQQALGQGPEFLTYFNYEAQPDKSGLPSDRFSAERPEGSISTLTIQRTEQRDSAMYRCASSLGGRGQSYTGELFFGEGSRLTVL.

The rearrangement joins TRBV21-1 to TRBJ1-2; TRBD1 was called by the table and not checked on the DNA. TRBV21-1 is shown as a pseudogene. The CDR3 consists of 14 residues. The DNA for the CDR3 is TGTGCCAGCAGGCCCGAAAAGGGGTACTATGGCTACACCTTC. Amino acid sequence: CASRPEKGYYGYTF.

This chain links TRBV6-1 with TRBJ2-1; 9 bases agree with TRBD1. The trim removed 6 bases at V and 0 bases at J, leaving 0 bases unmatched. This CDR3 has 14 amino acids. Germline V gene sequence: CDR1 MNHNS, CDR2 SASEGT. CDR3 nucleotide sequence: TGTGCCAGCAGGGGACAGGGCTCCTACAATGAGCAGTTCTTC. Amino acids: CASRGQGSYNEQFF.

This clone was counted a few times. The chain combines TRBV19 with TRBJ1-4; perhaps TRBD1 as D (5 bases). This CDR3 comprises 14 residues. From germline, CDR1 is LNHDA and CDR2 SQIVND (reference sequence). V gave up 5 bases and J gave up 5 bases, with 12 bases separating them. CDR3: CASSPDIWNEKLFF. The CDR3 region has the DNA TGTGCCAGTAGTCCGGACATATGGAATGAAAAACTGTTTTTT.

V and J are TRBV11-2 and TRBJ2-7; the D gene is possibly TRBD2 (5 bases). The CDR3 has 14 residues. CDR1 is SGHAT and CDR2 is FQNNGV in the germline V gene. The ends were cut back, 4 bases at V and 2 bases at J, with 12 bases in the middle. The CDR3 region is CASSYREGTYEQYF. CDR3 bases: TGTGCCAGCAGCTACCGCGAGGGAACCTACGAGCAGTACTTC. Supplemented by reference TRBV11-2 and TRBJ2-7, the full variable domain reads EAGVAQSPRYKIIEKRQSVAFWCNPISGHATLYWYQQILGQGPKLLIQFQNNGVVDDSQLPKDRFSAERLKGVDSTLKIQPAKLEDSAVYLCASSYREGTYEQYFGPGTRLTVT.

CDR3: CASTPLSGSYNEQFF. DNA for the CDR3: TGTGCCAGCACACCCCTTAGCGGGTCCTACAATGAGCAGTTCTTC. The V gene is TRBV7-2, the J gene TRBJ2-1, with TRBD2 identical over 7 bases. CDR3 size: 15 residues. Germline CDR1 and CDR2: SGHTA and FQGNSA. J lost 1 base, V lost 7 bases, and 7 bases had no gene match.

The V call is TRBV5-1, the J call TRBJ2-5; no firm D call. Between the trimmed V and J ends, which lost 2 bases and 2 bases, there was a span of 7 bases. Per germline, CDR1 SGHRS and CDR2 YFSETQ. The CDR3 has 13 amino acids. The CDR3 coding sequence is TGCGCCAGCAGCTTCGTAGTTCAAGAGACCCAGTACTTC. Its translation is CASSFVVQETQYF. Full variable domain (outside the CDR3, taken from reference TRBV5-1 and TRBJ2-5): KAGVTQTPRYLIKTRGQQVTLSCSPISGHRSVSWYQQTPGQGLQFLFEYFSETQRNKGNFPGRFSGRQFSNSRSEMNVSTLELGDSALYLCASSFVVQETQYFGPGTRLLVL.

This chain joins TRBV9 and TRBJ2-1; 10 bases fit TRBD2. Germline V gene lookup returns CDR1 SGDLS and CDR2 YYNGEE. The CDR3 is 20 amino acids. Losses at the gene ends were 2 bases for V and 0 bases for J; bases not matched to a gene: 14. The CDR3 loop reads CASSVRGASGSYSSYNEQFF. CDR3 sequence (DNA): TGTGCCAGCAGCGTCCGCGGGGCTAGCGGGAGCTACAGCTCCTACAATGAGCAGTTCTTC.

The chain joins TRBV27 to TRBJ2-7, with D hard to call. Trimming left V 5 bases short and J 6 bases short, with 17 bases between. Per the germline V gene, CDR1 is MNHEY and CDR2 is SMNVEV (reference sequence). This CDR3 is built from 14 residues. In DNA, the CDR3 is TGTGCCAGCAGTACCCGGGTACCCCTTAGCGAGCAGTACTTC. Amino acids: CASSTRVPLSEQYF.

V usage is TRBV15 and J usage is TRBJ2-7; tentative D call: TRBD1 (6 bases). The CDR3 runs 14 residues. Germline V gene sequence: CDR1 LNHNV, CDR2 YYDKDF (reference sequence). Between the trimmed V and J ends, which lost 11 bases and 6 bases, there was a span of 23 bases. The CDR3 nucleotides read TGTGCCGCACGAAGAGCAGGGGTCGGTTCCGAGCAGTACTTC. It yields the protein CAARRAGVGSEQYF.

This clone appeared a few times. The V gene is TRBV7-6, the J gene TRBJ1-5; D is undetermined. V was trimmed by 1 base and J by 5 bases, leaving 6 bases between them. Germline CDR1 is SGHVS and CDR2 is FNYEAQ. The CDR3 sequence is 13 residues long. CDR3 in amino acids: CASSLGPDQPQHF. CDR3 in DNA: TGTGCCAGCAGCTTAGGTCCCGATCAGCCCCAGCATTTT.

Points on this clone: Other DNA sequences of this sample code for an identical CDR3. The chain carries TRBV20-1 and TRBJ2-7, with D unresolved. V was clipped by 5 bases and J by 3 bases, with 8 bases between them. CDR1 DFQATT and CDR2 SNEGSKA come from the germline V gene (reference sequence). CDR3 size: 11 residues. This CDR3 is CSASPGYEQYF. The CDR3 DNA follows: TGCAGTGCTTCTCCCGGCTACGAGCAGTACTTC.

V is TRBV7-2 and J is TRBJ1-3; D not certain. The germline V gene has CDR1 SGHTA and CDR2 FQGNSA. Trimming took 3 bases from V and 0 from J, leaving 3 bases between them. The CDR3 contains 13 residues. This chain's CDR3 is CASSFFSGNTIYF. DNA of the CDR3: TGTGCCAGCAGCTTTTTCTCTGGAAACACCATATATTTT.

CDR3 protein: CASSFVSGVAFF. In nucleotides, the CDR3 is TGTGCCAGCAGCTTCGTATCAGGAGTGGCTTTCTTT. The chain is built from TRBV5-6 and TRBJ1-1; D is undetermined. This CDR3 is built from 12 residues. Trimming removed 2 bases at V and 11 bases at J, with 13 bases between. Germline loops: CDR1 SGHDT, CDR2 YYEEEE.

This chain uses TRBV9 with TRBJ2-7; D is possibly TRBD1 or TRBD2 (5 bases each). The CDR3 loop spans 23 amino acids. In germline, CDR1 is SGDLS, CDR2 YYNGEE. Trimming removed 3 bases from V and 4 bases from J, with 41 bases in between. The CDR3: CASSGRGPGTEDKVGSGLYEQYF. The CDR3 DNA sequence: TGTGCCAGCAGCGGACGGGGTCCCGGGACGGAAGATAAGGTCGGTTCGGGGCTATACGAGCAGTACTTC. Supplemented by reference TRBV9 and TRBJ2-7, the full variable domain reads DSGVTQTPKHLITATGQRVTLRCSPRSGDLSVYWYQQSLDQGLQFLIQYYNGEERAKGNILERFSAQQFPDLHSELNLSSLELGDSALYFCASSGRGPGTEDKVGSGLYEQYFGPGTRLTVT.

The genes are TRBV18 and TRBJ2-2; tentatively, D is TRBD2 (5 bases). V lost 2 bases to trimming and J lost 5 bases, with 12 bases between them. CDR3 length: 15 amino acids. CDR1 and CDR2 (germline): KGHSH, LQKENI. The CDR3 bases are TGTGCCAGCTCACCAGGACTGGTTGCTACCGGGGAGCTGTTTTTT. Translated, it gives CASSPGLVATGELFF. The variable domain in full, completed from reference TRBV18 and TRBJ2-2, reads NAGVMQNPRHLVRRRGQEARLRCSPMKGHSHVYWYRQLPEEGLKFMVYLQKENIIDESGMPKERFSAEFPKEGPSILRIQQVVRGDSAAYFCASSPGLVATGELFFGEGSRLTVL.

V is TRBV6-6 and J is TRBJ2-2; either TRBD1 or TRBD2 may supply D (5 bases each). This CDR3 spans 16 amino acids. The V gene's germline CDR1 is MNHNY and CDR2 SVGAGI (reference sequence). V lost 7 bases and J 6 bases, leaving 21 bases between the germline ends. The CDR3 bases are TGTGCCAGCACTAACCGGGGCGGTTCTAAAGCCGGGGAGCTGTTTTTT. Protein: CASTNRGGSKAGELFF.

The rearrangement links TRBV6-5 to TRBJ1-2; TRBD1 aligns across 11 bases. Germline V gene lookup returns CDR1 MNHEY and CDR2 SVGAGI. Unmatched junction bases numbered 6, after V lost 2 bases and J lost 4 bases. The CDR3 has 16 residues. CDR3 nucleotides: TGTGCCAGCAGTTACGGGACAGGGGGTTTGGGCTATGGCTACACCTTC. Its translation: CASSYGTGGLGYGYTF.

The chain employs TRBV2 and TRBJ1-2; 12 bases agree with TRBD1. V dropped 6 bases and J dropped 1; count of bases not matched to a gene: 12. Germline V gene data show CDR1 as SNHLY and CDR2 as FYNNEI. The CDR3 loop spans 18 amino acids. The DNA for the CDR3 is TGTGCCAGCAGCGACACCCGGGACAGGGGGCTCGGTAACTATGGCTACACCTTC. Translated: CASSDTRDRGLGNYGYTF.

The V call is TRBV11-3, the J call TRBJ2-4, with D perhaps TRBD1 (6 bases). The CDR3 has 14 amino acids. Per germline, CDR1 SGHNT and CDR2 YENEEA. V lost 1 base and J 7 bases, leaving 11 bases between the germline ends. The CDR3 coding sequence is TGTGCCAGCAGCTTAGCCCTTGGGGGCAACATTCAGTACTTC. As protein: CASSLALGGNIQYF.

The CDR3 spells CAISGQDGIAGGRPASTDTQYF. The CDR3 DNA reads TGTGCCATCAGTGGACAGGACGGGATAGCGGGAGGTCGACCCGCTAGCACAGATACGCAGTATTTT. The chain couples TRBV10-3 to TRBJ2-3; TRBD2 matches 10 bases. V dropped 4 bases and J dropped 0; count of bases not matched to a gene: 22. The CDR3 runs 22 residues. Germline CDR1 reads ENHRY; CDR2 reads SYGVKD.

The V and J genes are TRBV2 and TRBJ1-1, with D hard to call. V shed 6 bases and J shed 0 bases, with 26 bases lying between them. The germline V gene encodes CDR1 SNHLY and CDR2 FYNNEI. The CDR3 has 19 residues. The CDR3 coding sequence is TGTGCCAGCAGCCAACTAGCGGCATTACCAGATTTCATGAACACTGAAGCTTTCTTT. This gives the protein CASSQLAALPDFMNTEAFF.

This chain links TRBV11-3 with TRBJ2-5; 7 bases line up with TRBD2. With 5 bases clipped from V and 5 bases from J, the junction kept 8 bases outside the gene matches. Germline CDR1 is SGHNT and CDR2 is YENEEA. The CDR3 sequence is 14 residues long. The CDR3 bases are TGTGCCAGCAGCCTAGGCGGGGGTAGGGAGACCCAGTACTTC. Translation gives CASSLGGGRETQYF.

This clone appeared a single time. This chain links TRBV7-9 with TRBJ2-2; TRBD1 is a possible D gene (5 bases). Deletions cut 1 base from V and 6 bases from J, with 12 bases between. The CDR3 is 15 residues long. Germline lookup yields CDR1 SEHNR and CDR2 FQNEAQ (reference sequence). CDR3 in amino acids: CASSLGRTPPGELFF. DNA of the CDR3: TGTGCCAGCAGCTTAGGCCGGACACCCCCCGGGGAGCTGTTTTTT.